The 20 T cell receptor beta chains below were found in one sample sequenced in a study of blood T cell repertoires in COVID-19. Method: immunoSEQ multiplex PCR; TCRdb's copy keeps in-frame clones and lacks some. The sample holds 240,000 or so clones, around 86% seen once. The material sequenced was PBMCs or T cells enriched from blood (not recorded which). These receptor sequences come from a woman aged 40 to 50 with acute COVID-19.

The V and J genes are TRBV2 and TRBJ2-7, with TRBD1 matching over 7 bases. The CDR3 length is 16 residues. J gave up 4 bases and V 2 bases, and 11 bases lay outside the gene matches. Germline V gene sequence: CDR1 SNHLY, CDR2 FYNNEI. CDR3: CASSETLNRGRYEQYF. In DNA form, the CDR3 reads TGTGCCAGCAGTGAAACCCTTAACAGGGGAAGGTACGAGCAGTACTTC.

This clone was seen just once. The chain employs TRBV3-1 (or the pseudogene TRBV3-2) and TRBJ2-2; 11 nucleotides align to TRBD2. With 4 bases clipped from V and 5 bases from J, the junction kept 15 bases outside the gene matches. The CDR3 extends over 19 amino acids. The V gene's germline CDR1 is LGHDT and CDR2 YNNKEL (reference sequence). The CDR3 nucleotides are TGTGCCAGCAGCCCAAGCGGCCTAGCGGGAGGAGGTTTTACCGGGGAGCTGTTTTTT. It yields the protein CASSPSGLAGGGFTGELFF.

The chain joins TRBV30 to TRBJ2-1; possible D gene TRBD1, 6 bases. This CDR3 region has 13 residues. V was pared by 3 bases and J by 4 bases, with 10 bases between. Germline assignment: CDR1 GTSNPN and CDR2 SVGIG (reference sequence). DNA for the CDR3: TGTGCCTGGAGCTTCGACAGGTACAATGAGCAGTTCTTC. It is translated as CAWSFDRYNEQFF.

The chain has TRBV25-1 and TRBJ2-3; 10 positions match TRBD2. The V and J ends lost 3 bases and 2 bases, in that order; junction bases with no gene match: 5. From germline, CDR1 is MGHDK and CDR2 SYGVNS. CDR3 size: 16 residues. CDR3 bases: TGTGCCAGCAGTGAGGAGCGGGAGGGAAACACAGATACGCAGTATTTT. It translates to CASSEEREGNTDTQYF.

The chain joins TRBV5-1 to TRBJ2-2, with 9 bases that match TRBD1. CDR3 size: 15 residues. Germline V gene data show CDR1 as SGHRS and CDR2 as YFSETQ. Trimming cost V 3 bases and J 7 bases; bases outside gene matches: 7. The CDR3, as DNA: TGCGCCAGCAGCTCCACAGGGGGCGGCGGCGGGGAGCTGTTTTTT. Amino acid sequence: CASSSTGGGGGELFF.

CDR3 residues: CASSLAVGRGPQHF. For the CDR3, the DNA is TGTGCCAGCAGCTTGGCGGTCGGCCGGGGGCCCCAGCATTTT. The rearrangement uses TRBV5-6 and TRBJ1-5; D gene uncertain. The germline V gene encodes CDR1 SGHDT and CDR2 YYEEEE. This CDR3 has 14 residues. V was clipped by 0 bases and J by 9 bases, with 13 bases between them.

The rearrangement uses TRBV27 and TRBJ2-7; D gene uncertain. The CDR3 length is 14 residues. V was cut by 0 bases and J by 2 bases, with 8 bases left in between. Per germline, CDR1 MNHEY and CDR2 SMNVEV (reference sequence). The CDR3 coding sequence is TGTGCCAGCAGTTTATCGTTCAGTACCTACGAGCAGTACTTC. Translation gives CASSLSFSTYEQYF.

This sequence joins TRBV3-1 (or the pseudogene TRBV3-2) and TRBJ1-5; D remains ambiguous. The V gene's germline CDR1 is LGHDT and CDR2 YNNKEL (reference sequence). This CDR3 comprises 15 residues. Trimming took off 0 bases at V and 3 bases at J, with 9 bases between the two ends. The CDR3 DNA reads as TGTGCCAGCAGCCAAGACCCAAGCCTCAATCAGCCCCAGCATTTT. Residues: CASSQDPSLNQPQHF.

The chain is built from TRBV6-5 and TRBJ2-3, with D possibly matching TRBD1 (6 bases). Germline V CDR1 and CDR2: MNHEY, SVGAGI. V gave up 4 bases and J gave up 4 bases, with 12 bases separating them. The CDR3 length is 14 residues. The CDR3 region is CASSSRGQPDTQYF. CDR3 in DNA: TGTGCCAGCAGTTCACGCGGACAGCCAGATACGCAGTATTTT.

The chain carries TRBV6-5 and TRBJ1-1; D unresolved. The CDR3 covers 14 residues. The germline gives CDR1 MNHEY, CDR2 SVGAGI. V was trimmed by 7 bases and J by 4 bases, leaving 16 bases between them. CDR3 in DNA: TGTGCCAGCATCATCCTCTTGGGCTCCACTGAAGCTTTCTTT. This codes for CASIILLGSTEAFF.

The chain joins TRBV5-1 to TRBJ1-2, with 7 bases fitting TRBD1. The CDR3 length is 15 residues. J gave up 4 bases and V 4 bases, and 10 bases lay outside the gene matches. Germline CDR1 reads SGHRS; CDR2 reads YFSETQ. The chain's CDR3 is CASSDRTGGSYGYTF. The CDR3 nucleotides are TGCGCCAGCAGCGACCGGACAGGAGGCAGCTATGGCTACACCTTC.

This rearrangement joins TRBV5-1 to TRBJ2-1, with D perhaps TRBD2 (5 bases). CDR3 length: 11 residues. The V and J ends lost 4 bases and 7 bases respectively, with 6 bases between them. Germline CDR1 reads SGHRS; CDR2 reads YFSETQ. CDR3 coding DNA: TGCGCCAGCAGCCCGGGGAATGAGCAGTTCTTC. Its translation is CASSPGNEQFF.

With respect to this clone: A far larger clone is off by one base, so a read error is likely. V and J are TRBV12-3 or TRBV12-4 and TRBJ2-7; TRBD1 aligns across 7 bases. After removal of 6 bases from V and 3 bases from J, the junction contained 2 bases not matched to a gene. This CDR3 contains 12 residues. The CDR3 sequence is CASRGDSYEQYF. CDR3 in DNA: TGTGCCAGCAGGGGGGACAGCTACGAGCAGTACTTC.

The genes are TRBV7-6 and TRBJ2-7; 8 positions match TRBD2. CDR3 size: 16 residues. The germline CDR1 and CDR2 sequences are SGHVS and FNYEAQ. Trimming took 5 bases from V and 0 from J; bases not matched to a gene: 9. CDR3 nucleotides: TGTGCCAGCAGCCACGGGACGGGGGGGGACTCCTACGAGCAGTACTTC. Protein product: CASSHGTGGDSYEQYF.

This chain links TRBV9 with TRBJ2-1; 10 bases line up with TRBD2. J was trimmed by 6 bases and V by 4 bases; bases with no gene match: 4. This CDR3 has 14 residues. Germline CDR1 SGDLS, CDR2 YYNGEE. The CDR3, as DNA: TGTGCCAGCAGCCCCCGACTAGCGGGCAATGAGCAGTTCTTC. As protein: CASSPRLAGNEQFF. Filled out from reference TRBV9 and TRBJ2-1, the complete variable domain reads DSGVTQTPKHLITATGQRVTLRCSPRSGDLSVYWYQQSLDQGLQFLIQYYNGEERAKGNILERFSAQQFPDLHSELNLSSLELGDSALYFCASSPRLAGNEQFFGPGTRLTVL.

This clone has only a few counts. This sequence joins TRBV13 and TRBJ1-3; TRBD1 might be the D (5 bases). Germline loops: CDR1 PRHDT, CDR2 FYEKMQ (reference sequence). The CDR3 sequence is 16 residues long. The V gene lost 4 bases and the J gene lost 3 bases, with 16 bases spanning the gap. CDR3 DNA sequence: TGTGCCAGCAGCTCGGGGCCGGGGGGTGGTGGAAACACCATATATTTT. It encodes CASSSGPGGGGNTIYF.

The chain is built from TRBV6-5 and TRBJ2-1; TRBD2 is a possible D gene (7 bases). The V gene lost 6 bases and the J gene lost 9 bases, with 21 bases spanning the gap. The CDR3 is 15 residues long. Germline CDR1 reads MNHEY; CDR2 reads SVGAGI. This CDR3 is CASRPRGGGRPEQFF. The CDR3 DNA reads TGTGCCAGCAGACCAAGGGGGGGAGGACGGCCTGAGCAGTTCTTC.

The sample holds a few counts of this clone. The genes are TRBV6-5 and TRBJ2-2; TRBD2 matches 11 bases. Germline V gives CDR1 MNHEY, CDR2 SVGAGI. This CDR3 spans 14 amino acids. The V segment lost 7 bases and the J segment 5 bases; nucleotides outside the gene matches: 3. The CDR3 DNA reads as TGTGCCAGCACTATAGCGGGAGGGACCGGGGAGCTGTTTTTT. Amino acid sequence: CASTIAGGTGELFF.

This chain joins TRBV11-2 and TRBJ1-1; TRBD1 is a possible D gene (5 bases). The ends were cut back, 0 bases at V and 3 bases at J, with 11 bases in the middle. CDR1 and CDR2 from the germline V gene are SGHAT and FQNNGV. The CDR3 spans 15 residues. CDR3 nucleotide sequence: TGTGCCAGCAGCTTAGAACCCCGGGGGGACACTGAAGCTTTCTTT. This codes for CASSLEPRGDTEAFF.

The V and J genes are TRBV13 and TRBJ2-1; 8 positions match TRBD2. Looked up from germline, CDR1 is PRHDT and CDR2 is FYEKMQ (reference sequence). CDR3 length: 14 residues. The trim removed 3 bases at V and 7 bases at J, leaving 5 bases unmatched. CDR3 protein: CASSFGTSGNEQFF. CDR3 sequence (DNA): TGTGCCAGCAGCTTTGGGACTAGTGGGAATGAGCAGTTCTTC.